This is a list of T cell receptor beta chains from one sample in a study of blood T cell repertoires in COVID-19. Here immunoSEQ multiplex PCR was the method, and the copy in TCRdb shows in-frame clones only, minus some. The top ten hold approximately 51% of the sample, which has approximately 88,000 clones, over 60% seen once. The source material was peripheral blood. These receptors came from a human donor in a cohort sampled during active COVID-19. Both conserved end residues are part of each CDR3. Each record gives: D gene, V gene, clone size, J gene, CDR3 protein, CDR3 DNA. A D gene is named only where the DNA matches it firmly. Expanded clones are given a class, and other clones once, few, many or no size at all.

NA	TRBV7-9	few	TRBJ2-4	CASSLEVAAAKNIQYF	TGTGCCAGCAGCTTAGAAGTGGCAGCGGCCAAAAACATTCAGTACTTC
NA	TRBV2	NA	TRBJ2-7	CASSALAWSYEQYF	TGTGCCAGCAGTGCCCTAGCGTGGAGCTACGAGCAGTACTTC
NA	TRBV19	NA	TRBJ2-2	CASSSFQEGAGTGELFF	TGTGCCAGTAGTAGTTTTCAGGAGGGCGCGGGTACCGGGGAGCTGTTTTTT
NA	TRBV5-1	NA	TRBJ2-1	CASRNSGSYNEQFF	TGCGCCAGCCGGAATAGCGGTTCCTACAATGAGCAGTTCTTC
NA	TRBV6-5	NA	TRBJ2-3	CASSRTGHTDTQYF	TGTGCCAGCAGTCGAACAGGGCACACAGATACGCAGTATTTT
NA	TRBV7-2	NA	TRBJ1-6	CASSLAFTGLNNSPLHF	TGTGCCAGCAGCTTAGCTTTTACCGGACTGAATAATTCACCCCTCCACTTT
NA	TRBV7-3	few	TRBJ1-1	CASSVTGSTEAFF	TGTGCCAGCAGCGTGACAGGTTCGACTGAAGCTTTCTTT
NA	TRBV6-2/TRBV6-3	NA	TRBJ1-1	CASSYPGAKDTEAFF	TGTGCCAGCAGTTATCCAGGGGCAAAGGACACTGAAGCTTTCTTT
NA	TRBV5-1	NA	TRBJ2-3	CASSPWGTLGDTQYF	TGCGCCAGCAGCCCCTGGGGCACTCTGGGAGATACGCAGTATTTT
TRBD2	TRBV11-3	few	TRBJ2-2	CASSSEAGGLNTGELFF	TGTGCCAGCAGCTCAGAAGCGGGAGGTTTGAACACCGGGGAGCTGTTTTTT
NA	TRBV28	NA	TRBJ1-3	CASSSGDASGNTIYF	TGTGCCAGCAGTTCAGGGGATGCCTCTGGAAACACCATATATTTT
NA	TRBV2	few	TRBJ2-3	CASNARGTSNGDTQYF	TGTGCCAGCAACGCGCGGGGGACAAGCAATGGGGATACGCAGTATTTT
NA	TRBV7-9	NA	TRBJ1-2	CASSLGRSGGYTF	TGTGCCAGCAGCTTGGGGCGGTCTGGGGGCTACACCTTC
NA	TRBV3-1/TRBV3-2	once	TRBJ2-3	CASSQGGVDTQYF	TGTGCCAGCAGCCAAGGGGGAGTAGATACGCAGTATTTT
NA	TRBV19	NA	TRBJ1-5	CASSVGWQPQHF	TGTGCCAGTAGTGTCGGTTGGCAGCCCCAGCATTTT